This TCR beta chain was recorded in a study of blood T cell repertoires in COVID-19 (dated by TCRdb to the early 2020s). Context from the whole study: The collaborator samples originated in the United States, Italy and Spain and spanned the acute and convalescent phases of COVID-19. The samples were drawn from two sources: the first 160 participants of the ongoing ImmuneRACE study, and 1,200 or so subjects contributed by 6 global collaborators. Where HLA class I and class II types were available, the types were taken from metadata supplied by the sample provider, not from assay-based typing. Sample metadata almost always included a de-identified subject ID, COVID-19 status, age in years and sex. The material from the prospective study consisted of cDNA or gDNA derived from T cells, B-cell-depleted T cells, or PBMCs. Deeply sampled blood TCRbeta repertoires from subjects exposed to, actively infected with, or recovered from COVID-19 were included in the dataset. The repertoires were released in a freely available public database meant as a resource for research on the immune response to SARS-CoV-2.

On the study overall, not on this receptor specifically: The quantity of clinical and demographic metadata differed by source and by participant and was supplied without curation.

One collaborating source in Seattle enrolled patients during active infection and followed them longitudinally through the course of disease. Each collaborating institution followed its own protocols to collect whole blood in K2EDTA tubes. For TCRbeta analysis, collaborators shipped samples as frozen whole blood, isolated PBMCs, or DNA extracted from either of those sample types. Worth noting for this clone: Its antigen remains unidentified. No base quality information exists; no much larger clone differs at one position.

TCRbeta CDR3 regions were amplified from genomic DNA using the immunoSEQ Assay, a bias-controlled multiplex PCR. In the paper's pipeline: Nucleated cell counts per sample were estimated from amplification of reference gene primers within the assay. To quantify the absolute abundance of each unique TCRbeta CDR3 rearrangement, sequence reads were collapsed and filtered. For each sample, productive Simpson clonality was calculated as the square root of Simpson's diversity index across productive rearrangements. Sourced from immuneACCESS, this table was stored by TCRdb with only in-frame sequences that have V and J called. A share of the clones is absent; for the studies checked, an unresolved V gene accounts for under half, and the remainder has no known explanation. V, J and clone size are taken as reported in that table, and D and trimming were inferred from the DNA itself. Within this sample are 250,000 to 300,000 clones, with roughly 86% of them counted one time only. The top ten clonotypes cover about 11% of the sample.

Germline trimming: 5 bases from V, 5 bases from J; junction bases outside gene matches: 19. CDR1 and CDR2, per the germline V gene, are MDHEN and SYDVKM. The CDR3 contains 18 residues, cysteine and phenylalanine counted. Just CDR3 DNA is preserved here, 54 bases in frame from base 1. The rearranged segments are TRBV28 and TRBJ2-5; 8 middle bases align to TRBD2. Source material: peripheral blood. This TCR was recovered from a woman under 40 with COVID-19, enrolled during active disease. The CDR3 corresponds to CASSPGRLAGLLKETQYF. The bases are TGTGCCAGCAGTCCGGGACGTCTAGCGGGCCTCTTAAAGGAGACCCAGTACTTC.